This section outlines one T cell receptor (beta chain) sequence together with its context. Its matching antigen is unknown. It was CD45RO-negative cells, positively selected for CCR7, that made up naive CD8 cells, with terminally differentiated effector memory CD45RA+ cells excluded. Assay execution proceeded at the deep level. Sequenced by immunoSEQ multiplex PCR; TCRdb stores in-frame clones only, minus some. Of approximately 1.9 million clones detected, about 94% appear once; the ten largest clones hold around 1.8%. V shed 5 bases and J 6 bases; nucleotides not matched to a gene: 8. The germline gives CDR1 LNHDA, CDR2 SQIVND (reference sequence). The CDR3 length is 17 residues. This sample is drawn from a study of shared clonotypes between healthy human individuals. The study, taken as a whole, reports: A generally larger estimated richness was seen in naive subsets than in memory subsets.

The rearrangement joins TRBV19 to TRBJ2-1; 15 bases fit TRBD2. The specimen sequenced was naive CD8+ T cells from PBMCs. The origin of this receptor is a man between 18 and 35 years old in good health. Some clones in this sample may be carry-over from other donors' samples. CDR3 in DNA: TGTGCCAGTAGTCAATATTCGGGACTAGCGGGAGGCAATGAGCAGTTCTTC. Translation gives CASSQYSGLAGGNEQFF.